Below are 24 T cell receptor beta chains sequenced from a single sample in a study of blood T cell repertoires in COVID-19. Libraries were prepared by immunoSEQ multiplex PCR; TCRdb keeps only in-frame clonotypes and omits some of them. The repertoire has 190,000 or so clones, about four fifths of them found once; the top ten carry approximately 12%. The sample was PBMCs or T cells enriched from blood (not recorded which). These receptors all stem from a man aged 40-55 years who had recovered from COVID-19.

V is TRBV9 and J is TRBJ2-7; 8 nucleotides agree with TRBD1. V shed 4 bases and J 3 bases; nucleotides not matched to a gene: 9. Germline CDR1 reads SGDLS; CDR2 reads YYNGEE. This CDR3 is built from 15 residues. As DNA, the CDR3 is TGTGCCAGCAGCCTACAGGGGGACTCAGTCTACGAGCAGTACTTC. It specifies CASSLQGDSVYEQYF. The complete variable domain, with remaining parts taken from reference TRBV9 and TRBJ2-7, reads DSGVTQTPKHLITATGQRVTLRCSPRSGDLSVYWYQQSLDQGLQFLIQYYNGEERAKGNILERFSAQQFPDLHSELNLSSLELGDSALYFCASSLQGDSVYEQYFGPGTRLTVT.

V usage is TRBV7-2 and J usage is TRBJ2-3, with 7 bases lining up with TRBD2. After removal of 1 base from V and 4 bases from J, the junction contained 5 bases not matched to a gene. The CDR3 length is 15 residues. CDR1 is SGHTA and CDR2 is FQGNSA in the germline V gene. This CDR3 is CASSLGGRASDTQYF. The CDR3 bases are TGTGCCAGCAGCTTAGGAGGGAGGGCCTCAGATACGCAGTATTTT.

This clone was observed a few times. V gene TRBV18 combines with J gene TRBJ1-4; possible D gene TRBD1, 5 bases. The V end lost 2 bases, the J end lost 3 bases, and 10 bases lay between the germline ends. Per germline, CDR1 KGHSH and CDR2 LQKENI. This CDR3 is 15 amino acids long. CDR3 coding DNA: TGTGCCAGCTCACCAGCAACAGGATCTAATGAAAAACTGTTTTTT. The encoded protein is CASSPATGSNEKLFF.

This chain links TRBV18 with TRBJ1-1; D perhaps matches TRBD1 (5 bases). The CDR3 runs to 17 residues. Deletions cut 3 bases from V and 4 bases from J, with 21 bases between. CDR1 is KGHSH and CDR2 is LQKENI in the germline V gene. In nucleotides, the CDR3 is TGTGCCAGCTCACCGCACGCACCCGACAGTAGGGGCACTGAAGCTTTCTTT. Protein: CASSPHAPDSRGTEAFF.

The chain couples TRBV7-3 to TRBJ2-1; perhaps TRBD2 as D (5 bases). Trimming took 4 bases from V and 8 from J, leaving 12 bases between them. The germline V gene encodes CDR1 SGHTA and CDR2 FQGTGA. CDR3 size: 13 residues. CDR3 loop: CASSSARADEQFF. Here the CDR3 DNA reads TGTGCCAGCAGCTCCGCTAGAGCGGATGAGCAGTTCTTC.

The V and J genes are TRBV4-2 and TRBJ1-1, with D perhaps matching TRBD1 (5 bases). V was trimmed by 3 bases and J by 0 bases, leaving 11 bases between them. The CDR3 contains 15 residues. Germline V gene data show CDR1 as LGHNA and CDR2 as YNFKEQ. The CDR3 sequence: CASSQGGHVNTEAFF. In DNA, the CDR3 is TGTGCCAGCAGCCAGGGTGGACACGTGAACACTGAAGCTTTCTTT.

The chain links TRBV5-1 to TRBJ1-1; D unclear. The germline gives CDR1 SGHRS, CDR2 YFSETQ. There are 13 residues in the CDR3. V lost 1 base to trimming and J lost 4 bases, with 8 bases between them. CDR3 loop: CASSLLGSTEAFF. The CDR3, as DNA: TGCGCCAGCAGCTTGCTAGGGAGCACTGAAGCTTTCTTT. Based on the CDR3 plus reference TRBV5-1 and TRBJ1-1, the full variable domain is KAGVTQTPRYLIKTRGQQVTLSCSPISGHRSVSWYQQTPGQGLQFLFEYFSETQRNKGNFPGRFSGRQFSNSRSEMNVSTLELGDSALYLCASSLLGSTEAFFGQGTRLTVV.

This clone has just a few counts. This chain links TRBV11-1 with TRBJ1-1; weak D call: TRBD1 (6 bases). Germline values: CDR1 SGHAT, CDR2 FQDESV (reference sequence). Trimming left V 2 bases short and J 6 bases short, with 10 bases between. The CDR3 is 13 residues long. The CDR3 sequence: CASSLFPGAEAFF. In DNA form, the CDR3 reads TGTGCCAGCAGCTTATTTCCAGGGGCTGAAGCTTTCTTT.

V gene TRBV3-1 (or the pseudogene TRBV3-2) combines with J gene TRBJ2-1; the match to TRBD1 covers 7 bases. Germline CDR1 LGHDT, CDR2 YNNKEL (reference sequence). J was trimmed by 5 bases and V by 2 bases; bases with no gene match: 12. The CDR3 is made up of 17 amino acids. For the CDR3, the DNA is TGTGCCAGCAGCCAACGGAGACAGGGTGGTTTCCACAATGAGCAGTTCTTC. Translating gives CASSQRRQGGFHNEQFF.

The rearrangement links TRBV2 to TRBJ2-7, with a tentative D call TRBD2 (6 bases). V was shortened by 2 bases and J by 0 bases, with 11 bases between the two germline ends. The germline V gene encodes CDR1 SNHLY and CDR2 FYNNEI. This CDR3 comprises 15 residues. The CDR3 coding sequence is TGTGCCAGCAGTGAAATGCGGGACCCCTCCTACGAGCAGTACTTC. Residues: CASSEMRDPSYEQYF.

The V gene is TRBV25-1, the J gene TRBJ1-2; 7 nucleotides align to TRBD1. The CDR3 extends over 15 amino acids. Losses at the gene ends were 6 bases for V and 1 base for J; bases not matched to a gene: 8. CDR1 and CDR2 from the germline V gene are MGHDK and SYGVNS. CDR3 in DNA: TGTGCCAGCAGCCAGACAGGGCTTAGTAACTATGGCTACACCTTC. It encodes CASSQTGLSNYGYTF.

This clone came up a few times. V is TRBV2 and J is TRBJ2-1; 12 bases agree with TRBD2. This CDR3 contains 16 residues. Germline V gives CDR1 SNHLY, CDR2 FYNNEI. V was pared by 6 bases and J by 10 bases, with 13 bases of the junction left unmatched. The DNA for the CDR3 is TGTGCCAGCAGGTCGACTAGCGGGAGTCGCCCCAGCGAGCAGTTCTTC. It yields the protein CASRSTSGSRPSEQFF.

The chain joins TRBV4-3 to TRBJ2-1; 7 bases map to TRBD2. Germline CDR1 and CDR2: LGHNA and YSLEER. The CDR3 has 15 amino acids. Germline trimming cut 4 bases from V and 4 bases from J; bases unmatched to any gene: 7. For the CDR3, the DNA is TGCGCCAGCAGCCCCTCGGAGCGGGGTTACAATGAGCAGTTCTTC. Translated: CASSPSERGYNEQFF.

The J gene is TRBJ2-7, the V gene TRBV10-3; D call uncertain. Trimming stripped 3 bases from V and 2 bases from J, with 5 bases between. There are 12 residues in the CDR3. Germline V lookup: CDR1 ENHRY, CDR2 SYGVKD. CDR3 nucleotides: TGTGCCATCAGTGACAGGCCCTACGAGCAGTACGTC. Encoded protein: CAISDRPYEQYV.

The chain employs TRBV28 and TRBJ2-5; tentative D call: TRBD1 (7 bases). V was pared by 1 base and J by 4 bases, with 13 bases between. Germline V CDR1 and CDR2: MDHEN, SYDVKM. This CDR3 has 15 amino acids. In nucleotides, the CDR3 is TGTGCCAGCAGTTTATCTATCAGGGGGGCAGAGACCCAGTACTTC. Translation: CASSLSIRGAETQYF. The entire variable domain, with the rest obtained from reference TRBV28 and TRBJ2-5, is as follows: DVKVTQSSRYLVKRTGEKVFLECVQDMDHENMFWYRQDPGLGLRLIYFSYDVKMKEKGDIPEGYSVSREKKERFSLILESASTNQTSMYLCASSLSIRGAETQYFGPGTRLLVL.

The rearrangement uses TRBV9 and TRBJ1-1, with D possibly being TRBD1 (6 bases). V was trimmed by 0 bases and J by 7 bases, leaving 19 bases between them. Germline V gene sequence: CDR1 SGDLS, CDR2 YYNGEE. The length of the CDR3 is 16 residues. CDR3 bases: TGTGCCAGCAGCGTAGTGAGTCCGGGACAAGGAGATGAAGCTTTCTTT. Protein: CASSVVSPGQGDEAFF.

The J gene is TRBJ1-6, the V gene TRBV4-3; tentatively, D is TRBD1 (5 bases). This CDR3 comprises 15 residues. The germline CDR1 and CDR2 sequences are LGHNA and YSLEER. Trimming stripped 1 base from V and 5 bases from J, with 9 bases between. The CDR3 coding sequence is TGCGCCAGCAGCCAAGGGGGCAGGCATAATTCACCCCTCCACTTT. It is translated as CASSQGGRHNSPLHF.

The V gene is TRBV10-3, the J gene TRBJ1-1; 8 positions agree with TRBD1. The CDR3 contains 14 residues. Germline lookup yields CDR1 ENHRY and CDR2 SYGVKD. With V trimmed by 3 bases and J by 4 bases, 4 bases remained unmatched. CDR3 loop: CAISDNRGGTEAFF. The CDR3 DNA is TGTGCCATCAGTGACAACAGGGGGGGCACTGAAGCTTTCTTT.

In its sample, this clone was seen a few times. The V call is TRBV29-1, the J call TRBJ1-1; D is undetermined. The V gene lost 4 bases and the J gene lost 0 bases, with 9 bases spanning the gap. This CDR3 is built from 13 residues. CDR1 is SQVTM, CDR2 ANQGSEA, per germline. The CDR3 reads CSVGSTLNTEAFF. CDR3 in DNA: TGCAGCGTTGGGAGCACTTTGAACACTGAAGCTTTCTTT.

The genes are TRBV12-5 and TRBJ2-3; 11 nucleotides agree with TRBD2. V dropped 6 bases and J dropped 0; count of bases not matched to a gene: 5. The CDR3 covers 16 residues. Germline V gene lookup returns CDR1 LGHNT and CDR2 FRNRAP. The CDR3 reads CASGPGLAASTDTQYF. The CDR3 DNA reads as TGTGCTAGTGGCCCGGGACTAGCGGCTAGCACAGATACGCAGTATTTT.

This clone was observed a few times. The chain joins TRBV11-2 to TRBJ2-5, with TRBD1 matching over 7 bases. The CDR3 is 15 amino acids. V shed 5 bases, J shed 1 base, and the junction held 7 bases outside the gene matches. From germline, CDR1 is SGHAT and CDR2 FQNNGV. The CDR3 here is CASSITRDSQETQYF. The CDR3 DNA is TGTGCCAGCAGCATAACTAGGGACAGCCAAGAGACCCAGTACTTC.

The chain carries TRBV5-1 and TRBJ2-1; TRBD2 aligns across 9 bases. The germline V gene has CDR1 SGHRS and CDR2 YFSETQ. V lost 2 bases and J lost 8; bases outside the gene matches: 14. CDR3 length: 17 amino acids. Here the CDR3 reads CASSFGIRSGSSDEQFF. The DNA for the CDR3 is TGCGCCAGCAGCTTTGGGATTCGTAGCGGGAGTAGCGATGAGCAGTTCTTC.

This clone is a singleton in its sample. The same CDR3 is also encoded by other DNA sequences in this sample. The V gene is TRBV28, the J gene TRBJ1-3; 7 positions agree with TRBD1. The CDR3 length is 14 residues. V shed 6 bases and J 2 bases; nucleotides not matched to a gene: 4. Germline-derived CDR1 and CDR2 are MDHEN and SYDVKM. Here the CDR3 reads CASSLDRAGNTIYF. The CDR3 bases are TGTGCCAGCAGCCTTGACAGGGCTGGAAACACCATATATTTT.

The gene calls are TRBV28 and TRBJ2-7; possible D gene TRBD2, 6 bases. V was trimmed by 5 bases and J by 0 bases, leaving 14 bases between them. The CDR3 covers 15 residues. The V gene's germline CDR1 is MDHEN and CDR2 SYDVKM. The CDR3 sequence: CASSRRDSLSYEQYF. In nucleotides, the CDR3 is TGTGCCAGCAGTCGGAGGGACTCCCTCTCCTACGAGCAGTACTTC.